The entry below describes one T cell receptor beta chain. The source of the sample is a study of cytomegalovirus exposure and HLA in healthy donors. Amplification used 60 Vbeta primers and 13 Jbeta primers. Using immunoSEQ multiplex PCR, the repertoire was profiled, and TCRdb retains in-frame clones only, with some absent. The sample contains some 220,000 clones, roughly 81% of which appear only once. Sequenced: PBMCs. This TCR was recovered from a girl aged 2-9 years in good health and CMV-seronegative.

The CDR3 loop is CASSWGGRGYEQYF. The CDR3, as DNA: TGCGCCAGCAGCTGGGGGGGGAGGGGCTACGAGCAGTACTTC. The chain has TRBV5-1 and TRBJ2-7; 7 bases match TRBD2. V lost 3 bases to trimming and J lost 3 bases; unmatched junction nucleotides: 6. CDR1 SGHRS and CDR2 YFSETQ come from the germline V gene. The CDR3 loop spans 14 amino acids.